Below are 32 T cell receptor beta chains sequenced from a single sample in a study of cytomegalovirus exposure and HLA in healthy donors. The primer mix had 60 Vbeta and 13 Jbeta primers. Measured with immunoSEQ multiplex PCR; TCRdb has only the in-frame clones, and not every one. The table lists roughly 160,000 clones, 75% to 90% of them singletons. The sequenced sample consisted of PBMCs. These receptor sequences come from a boy aged 2-9 years in good health and CMV-seronegative.

The chain carries TRBV21-1 and TRBJ2-7; TRBD1, the D gene given by the table, was not confirmed from the DNA. TRBV21-1 corresponds to a pseudogene. CDR3 length equals 14 residues. The CDR3 sequence: CASRAGTSSYEQYV. CDR3 DNA: TGTGCCAGTCGTGCCGGGACATCATCCTACGAGCAGTACGTC.

The genes are TRBV11-2 and TRBJ1-5, with D unresolved. This CDR3 is 13 amino acids long. V lost 8 bases, J lost 0 bases, and 8 bases lay in between. The germline CDR1 and CDR2 sequences are SGHAT and FQNNGV. The DNA of the CDR3 is TGTGCCAGCGGGGAGAATAGCAATCAGCCCCAGCATTTT. This translates into CASGENSNQPQHF. Full variable domain (outside the CDR3, taken from reference TRBV11-2 and TRBJ1-5): EAGVAQSPRYKIIEKRQSVAFWCNPISGHATLYWYQQILGQGPKLLIQFQNNGVVDDSQLPKDRFSAERLKGVDSTLKIQPAKLEDSAVYLCASGENSNQPQHFGDGTRLSIL.

The chain is built from TRBV9 and TRBJ2-1, with 8 bases aligning to TRBD1. This CDR3 has 15 residues. CDR1 SGDLS and CDR2 YYNGEE come from the germline V gene. The ends lost 2 bases at V and 2 bases at J; junction bases unmatched: 3. This CDR3 reads CASSVGTGAYNEQFF. As DNA, the CDR3 is TGTGCCAGCAGCGTGGGGACAGGAGCCTACAATGAGCAGTTCTTC.

This clone was recorded once. CDR3 DNA: TGTGCCAGCAGTCCGCGGGACAGGGGGGTTGGAAACACCATATATTTT. Translated: CASSPRDRGVGNTIYF. This chain uses TRBV27 with TRBJ1-3, with 11 bases that match TRBD1. Germline assignment: CDR1 MNHEY and CDR2 SMNVEV (reference sequence). CDR3 length equals 16 residues. J gave up 3 bases and V 5 bases, and 6 bases lay outside the gene matches.

This chain joins TRBV6-5 and TRBJ2-3; D gene unclear. CDR1 and CDR2 (germline): MNHEY, SVGAGI. The CDR3 is 13 residues long. V was pared by 6 bases and J by 0 bases, with 7 bases between. CDR3 amino acids: CASRVVSTDTQYF. The CDR3 DNA reads as TGTGCCAGCAGGGTAGTCAGCACAGATACGCAGTATTTT.

The V call is TRBV6-5, the J call TRBJ1-2; tentative D call: TRBD1 (6 bases). Germline V gene data show CDR1 as MNHEY and CDR2 as SVGAGI. V shed 4 bases and J shed 5 bases, with 11 bases lying between them. The CDR3 is 13 amino acids. CDR3 region: CASSLTRGYGYTF. As DNA, the CDR3 is TGTGCCAGCAGTTTAACAAGGGGGTATGGCTACACCTTC.

The chain joins TRBV29-1 to TRBJ2-3; 7 nucleotides align to TRBD1. Germline V CDR1 and CDR2: SQVTM, ANQGSEA. With V trimmed by 6 bases and J by 3 bases, 3 bases remained unmatched. This CDR3 has 12 residues. In DNA, the CDR3 is TGCAGCGTGTCAGGGGGTACAGATACGCAGTATTTT. Its protein product is CSVSGGTDTQYF.

The chain employs TRBV18 and TRBJ1-2; 8 bases map to TRBD1. Germline V gene sequence: CDR1 KGHSH, CDR2 LQKENI. With V trimmed by 6 bases and J by 4 bases, 7 bases remained unmatched. This CDR3 contains 14 residues. Here the CDR3 DNA reads TGTGCCAGCTCCCCAGGGGGCTGTTGCTATGGCTACACCTTC. Amino acid sequence: CASSPGGCCYGYTF.

The chain couples TRBV15 to TRBJ1-2; the D gene is possibly TRBD1 (5 bases). Germline CDR1 is LNHNV and CDR2 is YYDKDF (reference sequence). Trimming took off 3 bases at V and 1 base at J, with 9 bases between the two ends. This CDR3 is 14 amino acids long. CDR3 bases: TGTGCCACCAGCAGGGCGGACATTAACTATGGCTACACCTTC. Its protein product is CATSRADINYGYTF.

The rearrangement links TRBV27 to TRBJ1-1, with D tentatively TRBD1 (5 bases). The CDR3 consists of 12 residues. In germline, CDR1 is MNHEY, CDR2 SMNVEV (reference sequence). V lost 0 bases and J 10 bases, leaving 9 bases between the germline ends. The CDR3 reads CASSLSQGAAFF. DNA of the CDR3: TGTGCCAGCAGTTTATCGCAGGGCGCAGCTTTCTTT.

The genes are TRBV11-2 and TRBJ1-3; D uncertain. Trimming took off 6 bases at V and 3 bases at J, with 15 bases between the two ends. CDR3 length: 15 amino acids. Germline V CDR1 and CDR2: SGHAT, FQNNGV. CDR3 sequence reads: CASSFSPSRGNTIYF. The CDR3 DNA reads TGTGCCAGCAGTTTTTCCCCTTCCCGTGGAAACACCATATATTTT.

The chain links TRBV6-6 to TRBJ1-1; the D gene is possibly TRBD1 (6 bases). Germline V CDR1 and CDR2: MNHNY, SVGAGI (reference sequence). Trimming removed 1 base from V and 7 bases from J, with 19 bases in between. The CDR3 extends over 16 amino acids. This CDR3 reads CASSYLKGGEGGEAFF. CDR3 nucleotides: TGTGCCAGCAGTTACTTGAAGGGGGGGGAGGGAGGTGAAGCTTTCTTT.

V and J are TRBV28 and TRBJ2-3; 9 bases match TRBD2. V trimming: 6 bases; J trimming: 2 bases; junction bases outside the gene matches: 9. The CDR3 sequence is 16 residues long. Germline assignment: CDR1 MDHEN and CDR2 SYDVKM. The CDR3 DNA follows: TGTGCCAGCAGCACATATAGCGGGGGAATCACAGATACGCAGTATTTT. Residues: CASSTYSGGITDTQYF.

This chain connects TRBV5-1 to TRBJ2-3; 11 bases are a match to TRBD2. The CDR3 is made up of 16 amino acids. With V trimmed by 4 bases and J by 2 bases, 6 bases remained unmatched. CDR1 SGHRS and CDR2 YFSETQ come from the germline V gene. CDR3 DNA: TGCGCCAGCAGCCCGACTAGCGGGACATACACAGATACGCAGTATTTT. Its translation: CASSPTSGTYTDTQYF.

The rearrangement uses TRBV5-4 and TRBJ1-2; 7 bases map to TRBD1. V lost 2 bases to trimming and J lost 8 bases; unmatched junction nucleotides: 9. CDR3 length: 14 residues. Per the germline V gene, CDR1 is SGHNT and CDR2 is YYREEE (reference sequence). CDR3 nucleotide sequence: TGTGCCAGCAGCTTACAGGGGTTTCCAACGGGCTACACCTTC. This sequence encodes CASSLQGFPTGYTF. Full variable domain (missing parts from reference TRBV5-4 and TRBJ1-2): ETGVTQSPTHLIKTRGQQVTLRCSSQSGHNTVSWYQQALGQGPQFIFQYYREEENGRGNFPPRFSGLQFPNYSSELNVNALELDDSALYLCASSLQGFPTGYTFGSGTRLTVV.

V usage is TRBV2 and J usage is TRBJ1-5; tentatively, D is TRBD1 (6 bases). This CDR3 has 17 residues. CDR1 and CDR2 from the germline V gene are SNHLY and FYNNEI. V lost 5 bases and J lost 2, with 19 bases in between. CDR3 region: CASSKPGGHPGNQPQHF. The CDR3 nucleotides are TGTGCCAGCAGTAAACCGGGGGGACACCCTGGCAATCAGCCCCAGCATTTT.

The rearrangement links TRBV5-6 to TRBJ1-2, with D maybe TRBD1 (6 bases). Germline assignment: CDR1 SGHDT and CDR2 YYEEEE. The CDR3 sequence is 15 residues long. Between the trimmed V and J ends, which lost 5 bases and 2 bases, there was a span of 16 bases. DNA for the CDR3: TGTGCCAGCAGTCGGGTCCAGGGGCCAAACTATGGCTACACCTTC. Protein sequence: CASSRVQGPNYGYTF. The whole variable domain, remainder taken from reference TRBV5-6 and TRBJ1-2, is DAGVTQSPTHLIKTRGQQVTLRCSPKSGHDTVSWYQQALGQGPQFIFQYYEEEERQRGNFPDRFSGHQFPNYSSELNVNALLLGDSALYLCASSRVQGPNYGYTFGSGTRLTVV.

This chain connects TRBV4-2 to TRBJ2-4; 7 bases align to TRBD2. V lost 1 base to trimming and J lost 0 bases; unmatched junction nucleotides: 15. The CDR3 has 20 residues. Germline V gene data show CDR1 as LGHNA and CDR2 as YNFKEQ. As DNA, the CDR3 is TGTGCCAGCAGCCAAGGAAAACTAGGGCTAGCGGAATTAGCCAAAAACATTCAGTACTTC. Its translation is CASSQGKLGLAELAKNIQYF.

The V and J genes are TRBV4-1 and TRBJ2-1; 13 bases fit TRBD2. The CDR3 sequence is 20 residues long. Looked up from germline, CDR1 is MGHRA and CDR2 is YSYEKL. After removal of 0 bases from V and 2 bases from J, the junction contained 10 bases not matched to a gene. CDR3 DNA: TGCGCCAGCAGCCAAGACGTGACTAGCGGGGGGCCTCCCGCCTACAATGAGCAGTTCTTC. Its translation: CASSQDVTSGGPPAYNEQFF.

The CDR3 DNA sequence: TGTGCCAGCAGCTCCGACGGGGCCTACGAGCAGTACTTC. Its protein is CASSSDGAYEQYF. The chain employs TRBV7-2 and TRBJ2-7, with D possibly being TRBD2 (5 bases). The germline V and J ends were trimmed by 4 bases and 2 bases, with 9 bases remaining between them. There are 13 residues in the CDR3. The germline V gene encodes CDR1 SGHTA and CDR2 FQGNSA. Together with reference TRBV7-2 and TRBJ2-7, the CDR3 gives the full variable domain: GAGVSQSPSNKVTEKGKDVELRCDPISGHTALYWYRQSLGQGLEFLIYFQGNSAPDKSGLPSDRFSAERTGGSVSTLTIQRTQQEDSAVYLCASSSDGAYEQYFGPGTRLTVT.

The V gene is TRBV7-9, the J gene TRBJ2-3, with D perhaps TRBD1 (6 bases). V dropped 3 bases and J dropped 2 bases, with 15 bases sitting between them. CDR1 SEHNR and CDR2 FQNEAQ come from the germline V gene (reference sequence). The CDR3 runs to 16 residues. The CDR3 DNA sequence: TGTGCCAGCAGCTTGCAACTAGGGGGAACCACAGATACGCAGTATTTT. Amino acids: CASSLQLGGTTDTQYF.

V usage is TRBV6-6 and J usage is TRBJ2-1; D remains unclear. The ends were cut back, 2 bases at V and 5 bases at J, with 7 bases in the middle. The CDR3 spans 13 residues. Germline CDR1 is MNHNY and CDR2 is SVGAGI (reference sequence). The CDR3 coding sequence is TGTGCCAGCAGTTACGTGGCAGACAATGAGCAGTTCTTC. Translating it yields CASSYVADNEQFF.

Regarding this clone: In the same sample, other DNA sequences code for this CDR3. The chain carries TRBV7-8 and TRBJ1-1; D is possibly TRBD1 (5 bases). Germline V CDR1 and CDR2: SGHVS, FQNEAQ. V gave up 5 bases and J gave up 11 bases, with 12 bases separating them. The CDR3 is 11 amino acids. The CDR3 bases are TGTGCCAGCAGCCCCGGGGGGAGGGCTTTCTTT. Its translation: CASSPGGRAFF.

This chain links TRBV2 with TRBJ1-2; 9 bases match TRBD1. The CDR3 consists of 16 residues. The germline gives CDR1 SNHLY, CDR2 FYNNEI. V shed 1 base, J shed 4 bases, and the junction held 7 bases outside the gene matches. The CDR3 coding sequence is TGTGCCAGCAGTGAAGAGTCGACAGGGGGACTCTATGGCTACACCTTC. Amino acids: CASSEESTGGLYGYTF.

The chain couples TRBV5-1 to TRBJ2-3, with D possibly TRBD1 on 6 matching bases. Deletions cut 3 bases from V and 1 base from J, with 12 bases between. This CDR3 contains 15 residues. Germline CDR1 SGHRS, CDR2 YFSETQ. CDR3 residues: CASSSAGDRTDTQYF. For the CDR3, the DNA is TGCGCCAGCAGCTCGGCAGGGGACCGCACAGATACGCAGTATTTT. Full variable domain (rest looked up from reference TRBV5-1 and TRBJ2-3): KAGVTQTPRYLIKTRGQQVTLSCSPISGHRSVSWYQQTPGQGLQFLFEYFSETQRNKGNFPGRFSGRQFSNSRSEMNVSTLELGDSALYLCASSSAGDRTDTQYFGPGTRLTVL.

The chain uses TRBV28 and TRBJ2-3; 12 nucleotides agree with TRBD2. The germline CDR1 and CDR2 sequences are MDHEN and SYDVKM. The CDR3 has 20 amino acids. The trim removed 3 bases at V and 0 bases at J, leaving 13 bases unmatched. The CDR3 protein is CASSFPDGTSGPASTDTQYF. CDR3 DNA: TGTGCCAGCAGTTTCCCTGACGGGACTAGCGGGCCCGCTAGCACAGATACGCAGTATTTT.

This clone came up once. J is TRBJ2-1 and V is TRBV5-8; 7 nucleotides match TRBD2. Trimming at V came to 4 bases and at J to 7 bases, leaving 11 bases not matched to a gene. This CDR3 is 15 amino acids long. Germline V gene lookup returns CDR1 SGHTS and CDR2 YDEGEE. The CDR3 bases are TGTGCCAGCAGCAGCGGGACCGACCTTACGAATGAGCAGTTCTTC. Translating gives CASSSGTDLTNEQFF.

The V gene is TRBV7-2, the J gene TRBJ2-1, with D tentatively TRBD2 (6 bases). This CDR3 comprises 15 residues. Germline V lookup: CDR1 SGHTA, CDR2 FQGNSA. V gave up 6 bases and J gave up 0 bases, with 12 bases separating them. For the CDR3, the DNA is TGTGCCAGCAGACGAACCGGGAGCTCCTACAATGAGCAGTTCTTC. This translates into CASRRTGSSYNEQFF.

The gene calls are TRBV7-9 and TRBJ1-3, with 7 bases fitting TRBD1. J lost 2 bases, V lost 2 bases, and 15 bases had no gene match. Per germline, CDR1 SEHNR and CDR2 FQNEAQ (reference sequence). The CDR3 spans 19 residues. Here the CDR3 DNA reads TGTGCCAGCAGCTTACCCGGGGCCTTACAGGGGACAACTGGAAACACCATATATTTT. It translates to CASSLPGALQGTTGNTIYF.

The sample holds one count of this clone. This chain joins TRBV4-1 and TRBJ2-1; 7 positions match TRBD1. The CDR3 covers 12 residues. J gave up 10 bases and V 4 bases, and 4 bases lay outside the gene matches. The germline V gene encodes CDR1 MGHRA and CDR2 YSYEKL. CDR3 sequence (DNA): TGCGCCAGCAGCCCACAGGGGTCGGAGCAGTTCTTC. It encodes CASSPQGSEQFF.

This chain links TRBV5-4 with TRBJ2-2; 10 bases are shared with TRBD1. The germline V gene has CDR1 SGHNT and CDR2 YYREEE (reference sequence). The CDR3 spans 15 residues. J gave up 7 bases and V 1 base, and 4 bases lay outside the gene matches. As DNA, the CDR3 is TGTGCCAGCAGCTTGCGGGACAGGGGTGGCGGGGAGCTGTTTTTT. Its protein is CASSLRDRGGGELFF.

The CDR3 DNA sequence: TGTGCCAGCAGTTTATATTCCGGAGGAGAAATCGAAGAGACCCAGTACTTC. Translated, it gives CASSLYSGGEIEETQYF. This chain joins TRBV27 and TRBJ2-5; a weak D match, TRBD2 (5 bases). V gave up 1 base and J gave up 3 bases, with 18 bases separating them. The CDR3 spans 17 residues. The V gene's germline CDR1 is MNHEY and CDR2 SMNVEV (reference sequence).